Ten or more counts support the clone carrying this T cell receptor beta chain. Production of TCR cDNA was by 5'RACE template switching, which also added a universal primer site and UMIs. TCRdb fed the 5' RACE reads into MiXCR, producing one record per CDR3 protein. The sample carries 90,000 to 150,000 distinct CDR3 sequences, 7.2% recorded once. Germline assignment: CDR1 SQVTM and CDR2 ANQGSEA. V lost 4 bases to trimming and J lost 0 bases, with 6 bases between them. CDR3 size: 13 residues. The entry originates in a study of T cells after yellow fever vaccination. The specimen was CD4+ T cells sorted from PBMCs, collected about 49 days after the first yellow fever vaccination. This clonotype originated in a young man who received the YFV17D yellow fever vaccine. The genes are TRBV29-1 and TRBJ2-2, with D uncertain. In DNA form, the CDR3 reads TGCAGCGTTGGTCAAACGAACACCGGGGAGCTGTTTTTT. Residues: CSVGQTNTGELFF.